This T cell receptor beta chain was captured in a study of blood T cell repertoires in COVID-19. On the study more broadly: Nucleic acid was either cDNA or gDNA, and it came from T cells, B-cell-depleted T cells, or PBMCs.

Seattle researchers signed up patients amid active infection and tracked them longitudinally. Per the germline V gene, CDR1 is LNHDA and CDR2 is SQIVND (reference sequence). Trimming took off 6 bases at V and 6 bases at J, with 20 bases between the two ends. This CDR3 region has 15 residues. TCRdb's copy holds only in-frame clones and misses some; the assay was immunoSEQ multiplex PCR. Of roughly 200,000 clones listed, roughly 94% are singletons. The chain joins TRBV19 to TRBJ1-2, with D possibly matching TRBD1 (5 bases). Input material: peripheral blood. This TCR derives from a man younger than 45 with COVID-19, enrolled during active disease. CDR3: CASSLWEQVLDGYTF. The CDR3 coding sequence is TGTGCCAGTAGCCTCTGGGAACAGGTGTTGGATGGCTACACCTTC.